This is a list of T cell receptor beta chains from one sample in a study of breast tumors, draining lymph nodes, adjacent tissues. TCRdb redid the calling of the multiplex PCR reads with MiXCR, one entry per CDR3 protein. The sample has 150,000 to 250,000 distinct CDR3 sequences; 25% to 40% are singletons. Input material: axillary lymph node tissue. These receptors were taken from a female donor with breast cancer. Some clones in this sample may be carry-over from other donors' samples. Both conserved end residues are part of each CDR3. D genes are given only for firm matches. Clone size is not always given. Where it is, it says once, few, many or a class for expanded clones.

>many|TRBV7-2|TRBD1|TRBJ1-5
TGTGCCAGCACTTCGGGACAGGGGAGCCAGCCCCAGCATTTT
CASTSGQGSQPQHF
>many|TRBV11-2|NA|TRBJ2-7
TGTGCCAGCAGCTTAGAAGCAGGCTACGAGCAGTACTTC
CASSLEAGYEQYF
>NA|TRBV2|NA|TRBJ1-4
TGTGCCAGCAGTGAAGACAGGGAGTTGTTTTTT
CASSEDRELFF
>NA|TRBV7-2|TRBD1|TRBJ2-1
TGTGCCAGCAGCTTCCTCCCCGGGACAGTCTGCAATGAGCAGTCCTTC
CASSFLPGTVCNEQSF
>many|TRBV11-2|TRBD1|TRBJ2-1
TGTGCCAGCAGCTTAGACGTCGGGACAGTGTACAATGAGCAGTTCTTC
CASSLDVGTVYNEQFF
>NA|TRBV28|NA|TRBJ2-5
TGTGCCAGCACCCCAGGGAGCTTTCAGACCCAGTACTTC
CASTPGSFQTQYF
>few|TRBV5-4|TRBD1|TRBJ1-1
TGTGCCAGCAGCTATGGACAGGGTGAAGCTTTCTTT
CASSYGQGEAFF
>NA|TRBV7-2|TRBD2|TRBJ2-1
TGTGCCAGCAGCGTGACTAGCGGGGGAGGGGGGGATGAGCAGTTCTTC
CASSVTSGGGGDEQFF
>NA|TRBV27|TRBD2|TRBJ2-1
TGTGCCAGCAGTTCCCGGACTAGCGGGAGGGCGGAGCAGTTCTTC
CASSSRTSGRAEQFF
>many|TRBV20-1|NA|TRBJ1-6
TGCAGTGCATCCCAGGTCGTCAGCTCCTATAATTCACCCCTCCACTTT
CSASQVVSSYNSPLHF
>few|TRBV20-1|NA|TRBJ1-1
TGCAGTGCTAAGATTAGGGACACTGAAGCTTTCTTT
CSAKIRDTEAFF
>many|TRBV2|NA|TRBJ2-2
TGTGCCAGCAGTGGTAATAGCTTGTCCGGGGAGCTGTTTTTT
CASSGNSLSGELFF
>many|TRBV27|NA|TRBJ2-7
TGTGCCAGCGGTCAGTTAAACTACGAGCAGTACTTC
CASGQLNYEQYF
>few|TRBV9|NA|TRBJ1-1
TGTGCCAGCTCCCAGGGTAACACTGAAGCTTTCTTT
CASSQGNTEAFF
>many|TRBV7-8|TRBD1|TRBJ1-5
TGTGCCAGCAGCCCGGGACAGTTTAGCAATCAGCCCCAGCATTTT
CASSPGQFSNQPQHF
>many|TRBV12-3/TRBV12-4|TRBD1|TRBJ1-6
TGTGCCAGCAGACCGCGGACAGGAAATAATTCACCCCTCCACTTT
CASRPRTGNNSPLHF
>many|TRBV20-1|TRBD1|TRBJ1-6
TGCAGTGCTAGAGAACGGACAGGGTATAATTCACCCCTCCACTTT
CSARERTGYNSPLHF
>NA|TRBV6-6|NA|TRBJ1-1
TGTGCCAGCAAAAACCAGGGGTCGGTCTCTGAAGCTTTCTTT
CASKNQGSVSEAFF
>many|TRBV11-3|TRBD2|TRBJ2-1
TGTGCCAGCAGCTTTAGGGGGAGCGGGAGAGAGGGTGAGCAGTTCTTC
CASSFRGSGREGEQFF
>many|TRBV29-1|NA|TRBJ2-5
TGCAGCGTTGCCAGGGATCAAGAGACCCAGTACTTC
CSVARDQETQYF
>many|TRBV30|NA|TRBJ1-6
TGTGCCTGGAGTGTGGAAAATTCACCCCTCCACTTT
CAWSVENSPLHF
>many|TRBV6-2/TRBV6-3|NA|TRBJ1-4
TGTGCCAGCAGTACGGCGCAGGGTTGGGAAAAACTGTTTTTT
CASSTAQGWEKLFF
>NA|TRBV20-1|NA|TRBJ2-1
TGCAGTGCTAGAGATAGCCGGCAGGGAACCTACAATGAGCAGTTCTTC
CSARDSRQGTYNEQFF
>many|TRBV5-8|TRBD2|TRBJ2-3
TGTGCCAGCGCAGCGGGGGAAAGCACAGATACGCAGTATTTT
CASAAGESTDTQYF
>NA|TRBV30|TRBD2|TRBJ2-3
TGTGCCTGGAGTTCCAAGCGGGGATACATAGATACGCAGTATTTT
CAWSSKRGYIDTQYF
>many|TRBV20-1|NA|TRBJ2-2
TGCAGTGCACCCCAATTGAACACCGGGGAGCTGTTTTTT
CSAPQLNTGELFF
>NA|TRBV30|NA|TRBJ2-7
TGTGCCTGGAAACCGGGGGGCTTCTACGAGCAGTACTTC
CAWKPGGFYEQYF
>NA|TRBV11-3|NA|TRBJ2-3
TGTGCCAGCAGCTACGTGATAGCGGGCACAGATACGCAGTATTTT
CASSYVIAGTDTQYF
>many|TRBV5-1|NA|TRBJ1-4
TGCGCCAGCAGCCCAAGGGACGGCGAAAAACTGTTTTTT
CASSPRDGEKLFF
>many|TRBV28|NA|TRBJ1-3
TGTGCCAGCAGTTTGAAGAACTGGGGAAACACCATATATTTT
CASSLKNWGNTIYF
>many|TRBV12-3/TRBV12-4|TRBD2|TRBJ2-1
TGTGCCAGCAGAACCGGGACTAGCGCGGAGCAGTTCTTC
CASRTGTSAEQFF
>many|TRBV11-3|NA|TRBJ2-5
TGTGCCAGCAGCTCGGGACGGTCGACTCAAGAGACCCAGTACTTC
CASSSGRSTQETQYF
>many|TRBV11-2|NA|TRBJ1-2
TGTGCCAGCAGCCCGTACCAGGGGCGGCCGTCGGGCTACACCTTC
CASSPYQGRPSGYTF
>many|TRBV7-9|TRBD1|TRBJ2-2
TGTGCCAGCAGCCTCGGACAGGGCGGCACCGGGGAGCTGTTTTTT
CASSLGQGGTGELFF
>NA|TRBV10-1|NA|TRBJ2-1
TGCGCCAGCAGTGTTGGGGGCAATGAGCAGTTCTTC
CASSVGGNEQFF
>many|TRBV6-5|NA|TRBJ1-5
TGTGCCAGCAGGTCCCGGGGGAGCTCGAATCAGCCCCAGCATTTT
CASRSRGSSNQPQHF
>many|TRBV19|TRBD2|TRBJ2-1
TGTGCCAGTAGTACCCCACGCGGGAGGACCTACAATGAGCAGTTCTTC
CASSTPRGRTYNEQFF
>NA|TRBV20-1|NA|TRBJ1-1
TGCAGTGCTAGAGATTCCGTAGGCAGGAACACTGAAGCTTTCTTT
CSARDSVGRNTEAFF
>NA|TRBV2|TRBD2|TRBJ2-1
TGTGCCAGCATGGCTGGGCTAGCGGGGGGAAGGCAGTTCTTC
CASMAGLAGGRQFF
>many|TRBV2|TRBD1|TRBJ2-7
TGTGCCAGCACTCCCCGAGGGATTCGACAGGGTTACGAGCAGTACTTC
CASTPRGIRQGYEQYF
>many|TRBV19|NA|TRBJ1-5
TGTGCCAGTAGTATATGGGGGGAAAGCAATCAGCCCCAGCATTTT
CASSIWGESNQPQHF
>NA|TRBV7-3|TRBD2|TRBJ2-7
TGTGCCAGCGGCTTAATGGGGGCGGGAGGAACCTACGAGCAGTACTTC
CASGLMGAGGTYEQYF
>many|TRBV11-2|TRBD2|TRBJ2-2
TGTGCCAGCAGCTCTGGGCTTAGCGGGAGGGCTGGCGGGGAGCTGTTTTTT
CASSSGLSGRAGGELFF
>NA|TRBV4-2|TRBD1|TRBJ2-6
TGTGCCAGCAGCCTCTTTCCCGGGACAGAAACCTCTGGGGCCAACGTCCTGACTTTC
CASSLFPGTETSGANVLTF
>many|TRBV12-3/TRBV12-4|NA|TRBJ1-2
TGTGCCAGCAGCCAACTAAACTATGGCTACACCTTC
CASSQLNYGYTF
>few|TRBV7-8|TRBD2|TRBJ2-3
TGTGCCAGCAGCCCACTAGCGGGGGGGGGGGATACGCAGTATTTT
CASSPLAGGGDTQYF
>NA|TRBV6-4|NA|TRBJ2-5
TGTGCCAGCAGTCCCCGGGGGGCCGCAGATACGCAGTACTTC
CASSPRGAADTQYF
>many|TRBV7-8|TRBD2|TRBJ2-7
TGTGCCAGCAGCTTAGGTACTAGCGGAGACGAGCAGTACTTC
CASSLGTSGDEQYF